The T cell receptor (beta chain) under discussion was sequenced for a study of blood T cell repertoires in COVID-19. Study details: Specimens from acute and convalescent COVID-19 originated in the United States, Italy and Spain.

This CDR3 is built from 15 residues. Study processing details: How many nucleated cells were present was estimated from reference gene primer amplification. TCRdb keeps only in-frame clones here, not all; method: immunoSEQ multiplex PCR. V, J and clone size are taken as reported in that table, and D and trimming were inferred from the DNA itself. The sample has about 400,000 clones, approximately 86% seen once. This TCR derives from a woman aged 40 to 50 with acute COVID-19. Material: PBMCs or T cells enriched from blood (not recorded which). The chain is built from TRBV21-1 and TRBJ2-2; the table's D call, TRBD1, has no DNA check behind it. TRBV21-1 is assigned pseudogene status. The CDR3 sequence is CASSSMGQGDGELFF. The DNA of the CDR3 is TGTGCCAGCAGCTCCATGGGGCAGGGGGACGGGGAGCTGTTTTTT.